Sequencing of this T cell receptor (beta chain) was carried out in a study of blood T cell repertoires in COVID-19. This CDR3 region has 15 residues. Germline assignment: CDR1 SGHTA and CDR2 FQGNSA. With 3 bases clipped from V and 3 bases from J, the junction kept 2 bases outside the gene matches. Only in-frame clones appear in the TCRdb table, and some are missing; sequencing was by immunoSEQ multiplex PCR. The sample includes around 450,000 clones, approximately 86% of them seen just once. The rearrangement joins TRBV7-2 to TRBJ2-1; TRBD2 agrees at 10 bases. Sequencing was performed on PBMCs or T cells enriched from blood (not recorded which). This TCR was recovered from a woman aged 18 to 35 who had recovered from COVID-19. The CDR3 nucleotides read TGTGCCAGCAGCTTCAAGCGGGGGGGCTACAATGAGCAGTTCTTC. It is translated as CASSFKRGGYNEQFF.